The T cell receptor beta chain under discussion was sequenced for a study of blood T cell repertoires in COVID-19. V lost 0 bases to trimming and J lost 2 bases, with 13 bases between them. Germline assignment: CDR1 GTSNPN and CDR2 SVGIG (reference sequence). CDR3 length: 15 amino acids. Cohort 3 donors counted as recovered after two negative PCRs, clearance, or resolved symptoms. Profiled with immunoSEQ multiplex PCR; TCRdb holds only in-frame clones, not every one. Of some 320,000 clones in the sample, about 90% are singletons; the top ten hold roughly 5.3%. Sequencing input: PBMCs or T cells enriched from blood (not recorded which). This chain uses TRBV30 with TRBJ2-5, with D maybe TRBD2 (6 bases). The TCR sequence derives from a woman between 25 and 40 years old who had recovered from COVID-19. CDR3 loop: CAWSVLGGWQETQYF. The CDR3 region has the DNA TGTGCCTGGAGTGTACTCGGGGGTTGGCAAGAGACCCAGTACTTC.